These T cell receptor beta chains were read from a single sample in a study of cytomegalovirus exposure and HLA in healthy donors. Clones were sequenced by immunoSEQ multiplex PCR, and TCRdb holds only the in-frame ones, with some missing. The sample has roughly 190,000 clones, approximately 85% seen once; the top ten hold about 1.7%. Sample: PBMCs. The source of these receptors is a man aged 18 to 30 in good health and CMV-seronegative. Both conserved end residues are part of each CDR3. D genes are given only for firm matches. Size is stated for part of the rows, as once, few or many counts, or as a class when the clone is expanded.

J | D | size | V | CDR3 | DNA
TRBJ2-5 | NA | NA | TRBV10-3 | CAIKSGGSTGRETQYF | TGTGCCATCAAGAGTGGCGGGTCGACCGGCCGCGAGACCCAGTACTTC
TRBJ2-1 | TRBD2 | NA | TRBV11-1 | CASSHRPGTSGDNEQFF | TGTGCCAGCAGCCACCGGCCGGGGACTAGCGGGGACAATGAGCAGTTCTTC
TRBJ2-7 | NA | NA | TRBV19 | CASSIGTAYEQYF | TGTGCCAGTAGTATAGGGACAGCCTACGAGCAGTACTTC
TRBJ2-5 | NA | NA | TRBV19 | CASSAGGRQETQYF | TGTGCCAGTAGTGCCGGAGGACGTCAAGAGACCCAGTACTTC
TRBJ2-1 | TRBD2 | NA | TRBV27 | CASSLVAGGYNEQFF | TGTGCCAGCAGTTTAGTCGCGGGGGGCTACAATGAGCAGTTCTTC
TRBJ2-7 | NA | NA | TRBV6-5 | CASSRGGNYEQYF | TGTGCCAGCAGCCGGGGCGGGAACTACGAGCAGTACTTC
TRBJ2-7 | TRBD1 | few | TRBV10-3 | CAISAGTVSTYEQYF | TGTGCCATCAGTGCTGGGACAGTCTCTACCTACGAGCAGTACTTC
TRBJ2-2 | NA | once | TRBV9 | CASGSGFTGELFF | TGTGCCAGCGGTTCGGGGTTCACCGGGGAGCTGTTTTTT
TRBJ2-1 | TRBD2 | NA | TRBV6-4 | CASSDSSGSSHEQFF | TGTGCCAGCAGTGACTCGAGCGGGAGTTCACATGAGCAGTTCTTC
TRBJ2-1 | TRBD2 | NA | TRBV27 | CASSLGTGWTSGYGEQFF | TGTGCCAGCAGTTTGGGGACAGGGTGGACTAGCGGGTATGGTGAGCAGTTCTTC
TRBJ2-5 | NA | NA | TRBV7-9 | CASSSGVGETQYF | TGTGCCAGCAGCTCCGGGGTAGGGGAGACCCAGTACTTC
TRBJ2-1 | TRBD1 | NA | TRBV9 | CASSPLDRGLDEQFF | TGTGCCAGCAGCCCTTTGGACAGGGGGCTGGATGAGCAGTTCTTC
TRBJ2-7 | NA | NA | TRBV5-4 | CASSRQFSSYEQYF | TGTGCCAGCAGCCGACAGTTCAGCTCCTACGAGCAGTACTTC
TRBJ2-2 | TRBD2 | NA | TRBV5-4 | CASSVGLAGDTGELFF | TGTGCCAGCAGTGTGGGACTAGCGGGAGACACCGGGGAGCTGTTTTTT
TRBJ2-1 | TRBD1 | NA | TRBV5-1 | CASSTRTGRGWFF | TGCGCCAGCAGCACTAGGACAGGGAGAGGATGGTTCTTC
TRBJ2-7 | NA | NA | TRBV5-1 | CASSLANGYEQYF | TGCGCCAGCAGCTTGGCCAACGGCTACGAGCAGTACTTC
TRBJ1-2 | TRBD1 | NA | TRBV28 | CASSLSGTGPYNYGYTF | TGTGCCAGCAGTTTATCGGGGACAGGGCCATATAACTATGGCTACACCTTC
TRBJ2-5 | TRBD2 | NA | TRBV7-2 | CASSPGLAGETQYF | TGTGCCAGCAGTCCCGGACTAGCGGGAGAGACCCAGTACTTC
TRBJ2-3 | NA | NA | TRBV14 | CASSQWGLAGTDTQYF | TGTGCCAGCAGCCAATGGGGGCTAGCGGGCACAGATACGCAGTATTTT
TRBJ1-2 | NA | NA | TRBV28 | CAGVRWDGYTF | TGTGCCGGAGTGAGGTGGGATGGCTACACCTTC
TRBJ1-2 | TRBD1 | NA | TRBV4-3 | CASSPQIQGDYGYTF | TGCGCCAGCAGCCCGCAGATACAGGGGGACTATGGCTACACCTTC
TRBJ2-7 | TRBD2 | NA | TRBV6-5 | CASRGSGRSSYEQYF | TGTGCCAGCAGAGGTAGCGGGAGGAGCTCCTACGAGCAGTACTTC
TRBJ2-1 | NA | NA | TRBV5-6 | CASSLAGQRNEQFF | TGTGCCAGCAGCTTGGCTGGACAACGCAATGAGCAGTTCTTC
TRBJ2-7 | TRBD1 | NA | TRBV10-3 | CAISEYRTGEQYF | TGTGCCATCAGTGAATATAGGACAGGTGAGCAGTACTTC
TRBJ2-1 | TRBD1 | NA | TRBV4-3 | CASSPHRGAASYNEQFF | TGCGCCAGCAGCCCCCACAGGGGCGCAGCCTCCTACAATGAGCAGTTCTTC
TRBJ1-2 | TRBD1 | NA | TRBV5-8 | CASSITGTGTLANYGYTF | TGTGCCAGCAGCATAACCGGGACAGGGACCTTAGCTAACTATGGCTACACCTTC
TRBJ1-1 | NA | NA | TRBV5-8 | CASSTYTGTEAFF | TGTGCCAGCAGCACCTATACAGGGACTGAAGCTTTCTTT
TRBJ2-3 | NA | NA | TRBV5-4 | CASSLLAAHLGDTQYF | TGTGCCAGCAGCTTGTTAGCGGCTCATTTGGGAGATACGCAGTATTTT
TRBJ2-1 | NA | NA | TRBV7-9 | CASSLASYYNEQFF | TGTGCCAGCAGCTTAGCCTCCTACTACAATGAGCAGTTCTTC
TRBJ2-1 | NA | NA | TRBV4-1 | CASSQGIGRGSHEQFF | TGCGCCAGCAGCCAAGGAATTGGACGTGGGAGCCATGAGCAGTTCTTC
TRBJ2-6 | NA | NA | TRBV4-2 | CASSQRGEGTSGANVLTF | TGTGCCAGCAGCCAAAGAGGAGAGGGAACCTCTGGGGCCAACGTCCTGACTTTC
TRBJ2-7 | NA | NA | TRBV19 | CASSIGSGIAYEQYF | TGTGCCAGTAGTATTGGGTCAGGGATCGCCTACGAGCAGTACTTC
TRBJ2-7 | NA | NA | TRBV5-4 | CASSLTGAYEQYF | TGTGCCAGCAGCTTAACAGGAGCCTACGAGCAGTACTTC
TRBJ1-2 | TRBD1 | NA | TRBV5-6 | CASSLGGGQAYYGYTF | TGTGCCAGCAGCTTGGGCGGGGGACAGGCCTACTATGGCTACACCTTC
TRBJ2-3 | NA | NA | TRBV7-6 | CASSLNPQGADTQYF | TGTGCCAGCAGCTTAAATCCACAGGGAGCAGATACGCAGTATTTT
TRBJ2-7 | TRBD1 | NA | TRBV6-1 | CASSVPDRGLEQYF | TGTGCCAGCAGTGTTCCGGACAGGGGGCTCGAGCAGTACTTC
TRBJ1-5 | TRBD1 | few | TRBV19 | CASSRGQGGAGVPQPQHF | TGTGCCAGTAGTAGAGGACAGGGGGGGGCCGGGGTCCCTCAGCCCCAGCATTTT
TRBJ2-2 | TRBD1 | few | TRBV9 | CASSTRQGNTGELFF | TGTGCCAGCAGCACCAGACAGGGGAACACCGGGGAGCTGTTTTTT
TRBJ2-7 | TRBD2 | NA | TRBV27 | CASSPGTSGFGQYF | TGTGCCAGCAGTCCCGGGACTAGCGGGTTTGGGCAGTACTTC
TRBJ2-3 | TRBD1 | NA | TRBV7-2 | CASSFTGAWGTQYF | TGTGCCAGCAGCTTTACAGGGGCGTGGGGTACGCAGTATTTT
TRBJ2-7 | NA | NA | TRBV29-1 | CSVTGTGWTSGYEQYF | TGCAGCGTTACCGGGACAGGGTGGACTAGCGGCTACGAGCAGTACTTC
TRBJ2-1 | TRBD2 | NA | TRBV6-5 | CASSLAGGPYNEQFF | TGTGCCAGCAGTCTAGCGGGAGGGCCCTACAATGAGCAGTTCTTC
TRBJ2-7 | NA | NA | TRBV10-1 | CASSGWDTGGEQYF | TGCGCCAGCAGTGGTTGGGACACCGGCGGCGAGCAGTACTTC